The 7 T cell receptor beta chains reported below all come from one sample, sequenced in a study of vaccination effects on CD4 cells after COVID-19 (dated by TCRdb to 2021 to 2024). The library was prepared using the immunoSEQ multiplex PCR assay. As stored in TCRdb, this immuneACCESS dataset retains in-frame rearrangements with V and J assigned. A fraction of the clones does not appear; measured against another copy, unresolved V genes explain less than half of the discrepancy, and the remainder lacks a known reason. The sample yields some 34,000 clones; around 82% were counted once. Approximately 1.6% of the sample belongs to the ten largest clones. Their antigen targets remain unknown. The ViraFEST assay stimulated PBMC with viral peptide pools and then used TCR sequencing to identify antigen-specific CD4+ T cell clonotypes by expansion. After more than 9 days of culture, CD4+ T cells were isolated with the EasySep CD4+ T cell isolation kit. Each participant received two doses of an mRNA SARS-CoV-2 vaccine, either BNT162b2 or mRNA-1273.

Here the sequenced sample was CD4+ T cells from PBMCs cultured with HCoV-NL63 spike peptides, taken after COVID-19 vaccination. Explained via the paper, the cell subset or site label denotes: HCoV-NL63 spike overlapping peptide pool stimulation. All receptors derive from a human donor who received a COVID-19 vaccine. Some clones in this sample may be carry-over from other donors' samples.

This clone was picked up a small number of times. V is TRBV7-5 and J is TRBJ2-7; the table gives TRBD1 as D, unverified against the DNA. TRBV7-5 counts as a pseudogene. The CDR3 is 14 residues long. The CDR3 loop reads CARPRTGSSGEQYV. In DNA, the CDR3 is TGTGCCAGACCCCGGACAGGATCATCGGGGGAGCAGTACGTC.

The CDR3 protein is CASSPAGGSGNTIYF. Here the CDR3 DNA reads TGTGCCAGCAGCCCAGCCGGGGGGTCTGGAAACACCATATATTTT. This chain uses TRBV7-8 with TRBJ1-3, with D tentatively TRBD1 (5 bases). This CDR3 is built from 15 residues. Germline V CDR1 and CDR2: SGHVS, FQNEAQ. V was pared by 5 bases and J by 1 base, with 12 bases between.

The rearrangement links TRBV24-1 to TRBJ1-5; unclear D gene. Looked up from germline, CDR1 is KGHDR and CDR2 is SFDVKD. Trimming left V 4 bases short and J 4 bases short, with 4 bases between. CDR3 length equals 12 residues. CDR3: CATSEPNQPQHF. CDR3 nucleotide sequence: TGTGCCACCAGTGAGCCTAATCAGCCCCAGCATTTT.

The gene calls are TRBV19 and TRBJ2-2; TRBD1 or TRBD2 may be the D gene (6 bases each). In germline, CDR1 is LNHDA, CDR2 SQIVND (reference sequence). CDR3 length equals 15 residues. V dropped 3 bases and J dropped 4 bases, with 12 bases sitting between them. CDR3 loop: CASSMGGQITGELFF. In nucleotides, the CDR3 is TGTGCCAGTAGTATGGGAGGACAGATCACCGGGGAGCTGTTTTTT.

Notes on this clone: Other DNA sequences of this sample code for an identical CDR3. In DNA, the CDR3 is TGCGCCAGCAGCTTGGGGAGTGGAAACACCATATATTTT. It encodes CASSLGSGNTIYF. The chain carries TRBV5-1 and TRBJ1-3; D gene uncertain. The ends were cut back, 0 bases at V and 3 bases at J, with 4 bases in the middle. This CDR3 has 13 residues. Germline assignment: CDR1 SGHRS and CDR2 YFSETQ.

About this clone: The same CDR3 can be traced to other DNA sequences in this sample. The V gene is TRBV9, the J gene TRBJ1-3; weak D call: TRBD1 (5 bases). The CDR3 covers 14 residues. V lost 0 bases and J lost 2, with 6 bases in between. The V gene's germline CDR1 is SGDLS and CDR2 YYNGEE. CDR3 DNA sequence: TGTGCCAGCAGCGTAGCAGGGACTGGAAACACCATATATTTT. As protein: CASSVAGTGNTIYF.

J is TRBJ2-2 and V is TRBV30; 8 bases align to TRBD1. The CDR3 sequence is 15 residues long. Germline CDR1 reads GTSNPN; CDR2 reads SVGIG (reference sequence). The ends lost 2 bases at V and 1 base at J; junction bases unmatched: 3. CDR3 coding DNA: TGTGCCTGGAGTATGGGGACAGGGAACACCGGGGAGCTGTTTTTT. Its translation is CAWSMGTGNTGELFF.